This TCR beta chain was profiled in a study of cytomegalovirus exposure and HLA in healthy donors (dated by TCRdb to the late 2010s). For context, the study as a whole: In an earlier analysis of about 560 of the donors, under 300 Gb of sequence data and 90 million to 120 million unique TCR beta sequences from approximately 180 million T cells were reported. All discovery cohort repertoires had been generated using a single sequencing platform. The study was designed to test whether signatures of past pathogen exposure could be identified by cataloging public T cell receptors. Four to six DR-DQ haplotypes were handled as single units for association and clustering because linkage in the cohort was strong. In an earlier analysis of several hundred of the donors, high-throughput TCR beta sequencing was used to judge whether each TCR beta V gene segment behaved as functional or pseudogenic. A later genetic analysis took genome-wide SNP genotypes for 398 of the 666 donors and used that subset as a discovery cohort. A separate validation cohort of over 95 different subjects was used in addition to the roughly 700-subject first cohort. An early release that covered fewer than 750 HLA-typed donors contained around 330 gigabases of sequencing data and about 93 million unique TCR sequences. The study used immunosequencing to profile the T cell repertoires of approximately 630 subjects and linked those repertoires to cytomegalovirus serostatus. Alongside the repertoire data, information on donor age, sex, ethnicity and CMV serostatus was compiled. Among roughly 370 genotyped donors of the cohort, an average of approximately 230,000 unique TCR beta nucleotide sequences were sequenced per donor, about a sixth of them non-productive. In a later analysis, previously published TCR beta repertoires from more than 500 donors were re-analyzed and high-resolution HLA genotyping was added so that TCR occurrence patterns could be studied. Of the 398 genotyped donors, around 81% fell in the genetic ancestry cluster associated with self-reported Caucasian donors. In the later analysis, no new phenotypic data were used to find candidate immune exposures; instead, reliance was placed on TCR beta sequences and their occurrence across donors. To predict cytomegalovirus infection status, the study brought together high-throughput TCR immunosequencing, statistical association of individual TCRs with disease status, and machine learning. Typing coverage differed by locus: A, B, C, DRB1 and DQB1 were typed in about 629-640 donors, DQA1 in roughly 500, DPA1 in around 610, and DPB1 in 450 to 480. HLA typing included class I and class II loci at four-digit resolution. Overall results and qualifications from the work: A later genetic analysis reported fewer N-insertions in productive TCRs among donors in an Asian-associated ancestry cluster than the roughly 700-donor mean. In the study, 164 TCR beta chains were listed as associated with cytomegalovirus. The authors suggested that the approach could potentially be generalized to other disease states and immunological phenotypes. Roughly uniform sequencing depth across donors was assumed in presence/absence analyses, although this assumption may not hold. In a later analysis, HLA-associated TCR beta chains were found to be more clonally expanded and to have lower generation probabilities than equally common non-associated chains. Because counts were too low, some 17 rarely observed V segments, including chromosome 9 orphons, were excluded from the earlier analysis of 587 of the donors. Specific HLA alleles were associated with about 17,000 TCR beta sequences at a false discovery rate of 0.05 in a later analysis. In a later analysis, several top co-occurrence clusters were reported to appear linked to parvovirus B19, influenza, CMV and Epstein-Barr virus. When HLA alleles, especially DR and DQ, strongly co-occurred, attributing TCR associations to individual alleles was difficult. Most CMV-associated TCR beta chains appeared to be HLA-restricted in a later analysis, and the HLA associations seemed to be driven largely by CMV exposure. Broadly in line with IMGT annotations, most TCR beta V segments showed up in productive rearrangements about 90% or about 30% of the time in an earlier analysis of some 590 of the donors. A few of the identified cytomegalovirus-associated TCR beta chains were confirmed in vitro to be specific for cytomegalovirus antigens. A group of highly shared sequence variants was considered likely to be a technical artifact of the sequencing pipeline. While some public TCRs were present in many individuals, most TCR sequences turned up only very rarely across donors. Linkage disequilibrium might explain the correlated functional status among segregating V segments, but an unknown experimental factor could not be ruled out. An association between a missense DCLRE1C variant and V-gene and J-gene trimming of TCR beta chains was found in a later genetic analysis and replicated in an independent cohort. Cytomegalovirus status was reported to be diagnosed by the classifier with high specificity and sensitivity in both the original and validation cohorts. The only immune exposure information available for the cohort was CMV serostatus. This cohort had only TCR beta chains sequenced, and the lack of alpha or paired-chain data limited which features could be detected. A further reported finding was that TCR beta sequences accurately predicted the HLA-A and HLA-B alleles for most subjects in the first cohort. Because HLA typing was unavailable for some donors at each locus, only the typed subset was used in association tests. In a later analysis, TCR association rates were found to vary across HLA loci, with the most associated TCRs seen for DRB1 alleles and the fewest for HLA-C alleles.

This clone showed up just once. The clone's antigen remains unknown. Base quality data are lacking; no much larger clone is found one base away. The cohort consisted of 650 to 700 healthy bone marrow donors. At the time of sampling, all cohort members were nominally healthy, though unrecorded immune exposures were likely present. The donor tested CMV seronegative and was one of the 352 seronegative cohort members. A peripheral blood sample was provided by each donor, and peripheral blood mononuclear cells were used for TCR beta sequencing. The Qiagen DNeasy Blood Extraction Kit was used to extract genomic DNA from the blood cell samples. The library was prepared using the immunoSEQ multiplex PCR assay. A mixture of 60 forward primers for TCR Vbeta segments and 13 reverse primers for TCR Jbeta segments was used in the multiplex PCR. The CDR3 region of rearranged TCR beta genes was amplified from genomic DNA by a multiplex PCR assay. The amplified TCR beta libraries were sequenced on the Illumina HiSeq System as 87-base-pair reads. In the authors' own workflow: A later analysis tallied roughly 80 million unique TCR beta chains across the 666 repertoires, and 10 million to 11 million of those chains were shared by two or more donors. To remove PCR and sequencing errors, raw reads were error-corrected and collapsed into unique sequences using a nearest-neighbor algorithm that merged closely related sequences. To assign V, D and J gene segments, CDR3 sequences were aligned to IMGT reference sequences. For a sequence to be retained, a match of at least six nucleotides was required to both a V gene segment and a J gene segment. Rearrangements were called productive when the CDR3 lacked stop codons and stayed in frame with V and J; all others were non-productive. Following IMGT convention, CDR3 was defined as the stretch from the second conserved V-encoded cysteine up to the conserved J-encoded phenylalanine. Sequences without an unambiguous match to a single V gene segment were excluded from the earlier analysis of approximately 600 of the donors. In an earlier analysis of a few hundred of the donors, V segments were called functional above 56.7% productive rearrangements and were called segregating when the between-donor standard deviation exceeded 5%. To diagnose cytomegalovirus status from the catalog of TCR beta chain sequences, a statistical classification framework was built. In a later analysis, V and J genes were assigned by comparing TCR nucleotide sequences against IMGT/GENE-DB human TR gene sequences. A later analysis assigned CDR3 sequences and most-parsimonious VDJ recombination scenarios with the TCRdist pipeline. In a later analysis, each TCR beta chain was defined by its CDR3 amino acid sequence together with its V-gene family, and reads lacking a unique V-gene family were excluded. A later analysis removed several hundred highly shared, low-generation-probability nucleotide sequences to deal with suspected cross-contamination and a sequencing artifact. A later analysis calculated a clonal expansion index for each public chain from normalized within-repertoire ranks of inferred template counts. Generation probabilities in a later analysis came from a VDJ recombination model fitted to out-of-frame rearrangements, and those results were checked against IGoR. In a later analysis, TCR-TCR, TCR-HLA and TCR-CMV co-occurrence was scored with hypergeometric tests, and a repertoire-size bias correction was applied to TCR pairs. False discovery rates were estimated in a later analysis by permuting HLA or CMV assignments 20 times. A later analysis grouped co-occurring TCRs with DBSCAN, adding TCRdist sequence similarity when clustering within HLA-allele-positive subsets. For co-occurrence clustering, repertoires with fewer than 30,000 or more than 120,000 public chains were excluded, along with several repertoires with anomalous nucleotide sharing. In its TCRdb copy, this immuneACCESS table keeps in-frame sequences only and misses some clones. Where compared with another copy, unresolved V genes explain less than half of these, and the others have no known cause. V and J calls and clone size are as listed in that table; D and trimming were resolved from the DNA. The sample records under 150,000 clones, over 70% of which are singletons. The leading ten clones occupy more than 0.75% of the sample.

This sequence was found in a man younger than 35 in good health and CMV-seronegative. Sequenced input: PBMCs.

The CDR3 region reads CASSQRTGHSPLHF. The DNA is TGTGCCAGCAGTCAAAGGACAGGGCACTCACCCCTCCACTTT. The V gene is TRBV2 and the J gene is TRBJ1-6, and TRBD1 aligns with 8 junction nucleotides. From the germline V gene, CDR1 is SNHLY and CDR2 is FYNNEI. From the cysteine through the phenylalanine, the CDR3 covers 14 amino acids. CDR3 DNA only is kept here, 42 bases in frame from base 1. The germline V and J ends show losses of 5 bases and 10 bases respectively, and no gene match explains 7 bases of the junction.